This TCR beta chain was identified in a study of Ad26.COV2.S vaccination and SARS-CoV-2 variants. Assay used: immunoSEQ multiplex PCR; TCRdb lists only in-frame clones, some missing. The table records fewer than 500,000 clones, 90% of them present only once. Specified treatment: some 19 received Ad26.COV2.S at low or high dose, single or two shots; roughly 5 received placebo; per-sample allocation not given. Sampling occurred on day 63 after the first vaccine or placebo injection. This vaccine is an Ad26 vector that expresses the Wuhan-strain SARS-CoV-2 spike. The CDR3 has 12 amino acids. Germline CDR1 SEHNR, CDR2 FQNEAQ (reference sequence). Concerning this clone itself: A read error may account for a junction end that differs from germline.

Material: peripheral blood, obtained in a trial of Ad26.COV2.S vaccine versus placebo. The sequence derives from a person between 18 and 65 years old who received the Ad26.COV2.S COVID-19 vaccine or a placebo. The chain carries TRBV7-9 and TRBJ2-1; D is ambiguous. CDR3 in amino acids: CASTPPSWSLVF. CDR3 nucleotide sequence: TGTGCCAGCACCCCCCCGTCCTGGAGTCTTGTCTTC.